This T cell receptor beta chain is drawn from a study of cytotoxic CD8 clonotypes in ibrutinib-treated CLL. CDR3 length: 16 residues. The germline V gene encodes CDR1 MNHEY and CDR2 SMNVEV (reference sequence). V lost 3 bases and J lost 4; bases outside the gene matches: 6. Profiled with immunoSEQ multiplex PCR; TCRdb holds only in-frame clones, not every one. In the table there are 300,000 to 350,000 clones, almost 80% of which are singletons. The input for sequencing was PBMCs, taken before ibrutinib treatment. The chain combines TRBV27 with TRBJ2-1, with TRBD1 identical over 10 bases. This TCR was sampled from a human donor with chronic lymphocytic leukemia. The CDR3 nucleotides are TGTGCCAGCAGTTTCCGCGGACAGGGGGGGTACAATGAGCAGTTCTTC. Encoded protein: CASSFRGQGGYNEQFF.